Presented here are 16 T cell receptor beta chains from one specimen sequenced in a study of T-cell memory formation after mild COVID-19. From the 5' RACE reads, TCRdb called clonotypes with MiXCR, one entry per CDR3 protein. There are 120,000 to 150,000 distinct CDR3 sequences in the sample; 15% to 20% occur only once, and approximately 2% lies in the top ten. Sequencing was carried out using PBMCs or a T cell subset sorted from them (not recorded which). The receptors originated from an adult woman who had mild COVID-19 (a few samples of this study predate the infection). Cell type and time point are not known.

This clonotype was found a few times. The gene calls are TRBV5-1 and TRBJ2-3; 9 positions agree with TRBD2. This CDR3 is 16 amino acids long. The germline gives CDR1 SGHRS, CDR2 YFSETQ. After removal of 0 bases from V and 4 bases from J, the junction contained 6 bases not matched to a gene. The CDR3 DNA is TGCGCCAGCAGCTTGGTAGGCGGGGGGGGCGCAGATACGCAGTATTTT. Translated: CASSLVGGGGADTQYF.

V gene TRBV24-1 combines with J gene TRBJ2-1, with D perhaps matching TRBD2 (5 bases). V lost 9 bases, J lost 3 bases, and 14 bases lay in between. The CDR3 totals 14 residues. CDR1 is KGHDR and CDR2 is SFDVKD in the germline V gene. The CDR3 DNA follows: TGTGCCACCGCGGCTGCAGGAGGCTACAATGAGCAGTTCTTC. Amino acid sequence: CATAAAGGYNEQFF.

This clonotype was recorded many times. The chain is built from TRBV12-3 or TRBV12-4 and TRBJ2-7; tentative D call: TRBD1 (6 bases). CDR3 length equals 14 residues. Trimming removed 5 bases from V and 0 bases from J, with 11 bases in between. CDR3 amino acids: CASSPRQVSYEQYF. Written as DNA, the CDR3 is TGTGCCAGCAGTCCCAGACAGGTCTCCTACGAGCAGTACTTC.

The genes are TRBV7-3 and TRBJ1-3; D is unresolved. The V gene's germline CDR1 is SGHTA and CDR2 FQGTGA. The CDR3 is 15 amino acids. Trimming removed 5 bases from V and 4 bases from J, with 15 bases in between. The CDR3 loop reads CASSPGSSSGNTIYF. The CDR3 DNA reads as TGTGCCAGCAGCCCCGGCTCGTCCTCGGGAAACACCATATATTTT.

The V call is TRBV20-1, the J call TRBJ2-3; 11 bases fit TRBD2. Per germline, CDR1 DFQATT and CDR2 SNEGSKA (reference sequence). Unmatched junction bases numbered 6, after V lost 5 bases and J lost 5 bases. The CDR3 covers 14 residues. DNA of the CDR3: TGCAGTGCTGTTAGCGGGGGGGCGGGAGATACGCAGTATTTT. Protein product: CSAVSGGAGDTQYF.

This clonotype has a single count. V gene TRBV6-5 combines with J gene TRBJ2-7; TRBD2 agrees at 7 bases. Germline CDR1 is MNHEY and CDR2 is SVGAGI. This CDR3 has 17 residues. With V trimmed by 8 bases and J by 2 bases, 18 bases remained unmatched. For the CDR3, the DNA is TGTGCCAGCTCGATAGGTAGCGGGTCCCAAAACACCTACGAGCAGTACTTC. Protein product: CASSIGSGSQNTYEQYF.

The rearrangement links TRBV23-1 to TRBJ2-1; D may be TRBD1 (5 bases). TRBV23-1 is annotated as an ORF whose role is uncertain. CDR3 length: 14 amino acids. V gave up 9 bases and J gave up 6 bases, with 18 bases separating them. CDR3 coding DNA: TGCGCCAGAAATGTATCAAACAGGACCAATGAGCAGTTCTTC. Translation gives CARNVSNRTNEQFF.

The rearrangement uses TRBV15 and TRBJ2-5; D ambiguous. V lost 5 bases and J 5 bases, leaving 9 bases between the germline ends. This CDR3 comprises 12 residues. CDR1 is LNHNV, CDR2 YYDKDF, per germline (reference sequence). The CDR3 here is CATSRPGETQYF. CDR3 sequence (DNA): TGTGCCACCAGCCGTCCCGGGGAGACCCAGTACTTC.

This clonotype was seen a few times. This chain uses TRBV9 with TRBJ2-2, with 9 bases fitting TRBD1. J was trimmed by 2 bases and V by 0 bases; bases with no gene match: 8. Per the germline V gene, CDR1 is SGDLS and CDR2 is YYNGEE. The CDR3 sequence is 18 residues long. CDR3 sequence: CASSVEPRDRVNTGELFF. The CDR3 DNA follows: TGTGCCAGCAGCGTAGAACCCCGGGACAGGGTAAACACCGGGGAGCTGTTTTTT.

The chain joins TRBV7-7 to TRBJ2-1; perhaps TRBD2 as D (7 bases). The CDR3 is 14 amino acids. Germline V CDR1 and CDR2: SSHAT, FNYEAQ (reference sequence). Trimming took off 0 bases at V and 6 bases at J, with 9 bases between the two ends. CDR3 sequence: CASSLAGGANEQFF. CDR3 sequence (DNA): TGTGCCAGCAGCTTAGCGGGGGGGGCCAATGAGCAGTTCTTC.

The chain joins TRBV20-1 to TRBJ2-7; 8 bases agree with TRBD2. Germline CDR1 and CDR2: DFQATT and SNEGSKA (reference sequence). V shed 2 bases and J 0 bases; nucleotides not matched to a gene: 6. This CDR3 is 15 amino acids long. The CDR3 DNA is TGCAGTGCTAGACTAGCGGGCTCCCGCTCCTACGAGCAGTACTTC. This sequence encodes CSARLAGSRSYEQYF.

This chain connects TRBV6-6 to TRBJ2-7; D is ambiguous. Between the trimmed V and J ends, which lost 4 bases and 2 bases, there was a span of 6 bases. Germline CDR1 and CDR2: MNHNY and SVGAGI (reference sequence). The length of the CDR3 is 12 residues. CDR3: CASSSPPYEQYF. CDR3 in DNA: TGTGCCAGCAGTTCCCCCCCCTACGAGCAGTACTTC.

Of note for this clonotype: A read error may account for a junction end that differs from germline. The gene calls are TRBV7-7 and TRBJ2-1; D might be TRBD2 (6 bases). Germline CDR1 and CDR2: SSHAT and FNYEAQ (reference sequence). The CDR3 totals 16 residues. Here the CDR3 reads CASSFCGLASYNEQFF. The CDR3 DNA sequence: TGTGCTAGCAGCTTTTGCGGCCTAGCGTCCTACAATGAGCAGTTCTTC.

This clonotype was picked up many times. This sequence joins TRBV4-1 and TRBJ2-1; D perhaps matches TRBD2 (6 bases). CDR1 is MGHRA, CDR2 YSYEKL, per germline. V was clipped by 0 bases and J by 6 bases, with 15 bases between them. The CDR3 spans 16 residues. The CDR3 reads CASSQDWGVRANEQFF. For the CDR3, the DNA is TGCGCCAGCAGCCAAGATTGGGGGGTCCGGGCCAATGAGCAGTTCTTC.

The chain combines TRBV24-1 with TRBJ2-7, with no clear D. The CDR3 consists of 15 residues. Germline CDR1 reads KGHDR; CDR2 reads SFDVKD. V was shortened by 3 bases and J by 3 bases, with 14 bases between the two germline ends. The CDR3, as DNA: TGTGCCACCAGTGATAGTTCATCCTCCATCTACGAGCAGTACTTC. Encoded protein: CATSDSSSSIYEQYF.

In this sample, this clonotype turned up a few times. The V gene is TRBV5-1, the J gene TRBJ1-6; TRBD1 matches 9 bases. Germline lookup yields CDR1 SGHRS and CDR2 YFSETQ. V was pared by 0 bases and J by 8 bases, with 3 bases of the junction left unmatched. The CDR3 is made up of 15 amino acids. CDR3 amino acids: CASSLAGQGYSPLHF. CDR3 coding DNA: TGCGCCAGCAGCTTGGCGGGACAGGGTTATTCACCCCTCCACTTT.